This T cell receptor (beta chain) appears in the sequencing data of a study of blood T cell repertoires in COVID-19. Study background: The origin of the acute and convalescent COVID-19 samples was the United States, Italy and Spain.

Original methodology: Quantification of nucleated cells was approximated via reference gene primer amplification. Sequenced by immunoSEQ multiplex PCR; TCRdb stores in-frame clones only, minus some. That table supplies the V and J calls and clone size; D and trimming were determined from the DNA. The repertoire includes 200,000 to 250,000 clones, 86% of them detected once, and under 4% sits in the top ten. Germline V gene lookup returns CDR1 SEHNR and CDR2 FQNEAQ (reference sequence). Trimming shortened V by 7 bases and J by 0 bases, and 9 bases separated the two germline ends. The CDR3 sequence is 13 residues long.

The sequence derives from a woman in her thirties or forties with acute COVID-19. The chain is built from TRBV7-9 and TRBJ1-1; a weak D match, TRBD1 (6 bases). Sample: PBMCs or T cells enriched from blood (not recorded which). The CDR3 here is CASKRGMNTEAFF. Written as DNA, the CDR3 is TGTGCCAGCAAAAGGGGGATGAACACTGAAGCTTTCTTT. The variable domain in full, completed from reference TRBV7-9 and TRBJ1-1, reads DTGVSQNPRHKITKRGQNVTFRCDPISEHNRLYWYRQTLGQGPEFLTYFQNEAQLEKSRLLSDRFSAERPKGSFSTLEIQRTEQGDSAMYLCASKRGMNTEAFFGQGTRLTVV.